This T cell receptor (beta chain) was observed in a study of CDR3 diversity in severe acne. This clonotype was seen only a few times. With 4 bases removed from V and 4 bases from J, the gap between germline ends came to 19 bases. Germline CDR1 MGHDK, CDR2 SYGVNS. The CDR3 has 16 amino acids. TCRdb re-analysed the PCR reads in MiXCR, keeping a single row per CDR3 protein. The data hold more than 80,000 distinct CDR3 sequences, with about 53% observed a single time. What was sequenced was blood. The TCR originated in a male donor with severe acne vulgaris. The J gene is TRBJ2-5, the V gene TRBV25-1; D is uncertain. The CDR3 DNA follows: TGTGCCAGCAGTGCCGCCGGGCTCCGAGGTGGAGAGACCCAGTACTTC. Its protein is CASSAAGLRGGETQYF. Complete variable domain (other parts from reference TRBV25-1 and TRBJ2-5): EADIYQTPRYLVIGTGKKITLECSQTMGHDKMYWYQQDPGMELHLIHYSYGVNSTEKGDLSSESTVSRIRTEHFPLTLESARPSHTSQYLCASSAAGLRGGETQYFGPGTRLLVL.